This T cell receptor beta chain emerged from a study of blood T cell repertoires in COVID-19. Original processing methods: Amplifying reference gene primers gave estimates of nucleated cell counts. Method: immunoSEQ multiplex PCR; TCRdb's copy keeps in-frame clones and lacks some. That table supplies the V and J calls and clone size; D and trimming were determined from the DNA. The sample holds some 200,000 clones, roughly 80% seen once. What the recovered Cohort 3 donors had was two negative PCRs, clearance, or symptom resolution. This CDR3 spans 16 amino acids. Germline V gene sequence: CDR1 MNHEY, CDR2 SMNVEV (reference sequence). V dropped 3 bases and J dropped 5 bases, with 14 bases sitting between them.

Sequencing used PBMCs or T cells enriched from blood (not recorded which). The source is a middle-aged man who had recovered from COVID-19. This chain links TRBV27 with TRBJ1-6; the D is unclear. The CDR3 DNA sequence: TGTGCCAGCAGTTTTTTGTCTCCCCCTAATAATTCACCCCTCCACTTT. Residues: CASSFLSPPNNSPLHF.